The 20 T cell receptor beta chains presented below share a single source sample, sequenced in a study of CXCR3-negative and CXCR3-positive naive CD8 T cells. Antigen specificity for these receptors is unknown. All TRB cDNA libraries came from 5' RACE performed with UMI labels. TCRdb reprocessed the 5' RACE reads and reports one entry per CDR3 protein, with no DNA. This repertoire includes 150,000 to 180,000 distinct CDR3 sequences. Study-level results: More hydrophobic TRB CDR3s were found in CXCR3-positive naive cells than in CXCR3-negative naive cells.

Sequences were obtained from naive CXCR3+ CD8+ T cells from blood. Specified subset: CD45RO-CCR7+CD27+CD95- naive CD8+ T cells expressing CXCR3 (TNR3+). Receptors originate from a human donor in good health. Some clones in this sample may be carry-over from other donors' samples.

The chain couples TRBV5-1 to TRBJ2-1. This CDR3 has 14 amino acids. Germline V lookup: CDR1 SGHRS, CDR2 YFSETQ. The CDR3 protein is CASSLSNPLNEQFF. Combining the CDR3 with reference TRBV5-1 and TRBJ2-1 gives the whole variable domain KAGVTQTPRYLIKTRGQQVTLSCSPISGHRSVSWYQQTPGQGLQFLFEYFSETQRNKGNFPGRFSGRQFSNSRSEMNVSTLELGDSALYLCASSLSNPLNEQFFGPGTRLTVL.

This chain links TRBV7-9 with TRBJ1-1. Germline V gives CDR1 SEHNR, CDR2 FQNEAQ (reference sequence). The CDR3 loop spans 12 amino acids. This CDR3 is CASSQAATEAFF.

The V call is TRBV6-5, the J call TRBJ1-6; lacking DNA, the TRBD1 call made by TCRdb goes unchecked. This CDR3 spans 15 amino acids. CDR1 and CDR2 (germline): MNHEY, SVGAGI. CDR3 region: CASSYLTGRGAPLHF.

J is TRBJ1-6 and V is TRBV12-3 or TRBV12-4; the TCRdb call, TRBD1, lacks DNA for checking. CDR3 size: 17 residues. The CDR3 region is CASSLGGQGTWGSPLHF.

The rearrangement links TRBV29-1 to TRBJ1-1; TCRdb gives TRBD1 as the D gene, but with no DNA this cannot be confirmed. The V gene's germline CDR1 is SQVTM and CDR2 ANQGSEA. The CDR3 contains 14 residues. The CDR3 region is CSVDGQGGRTEAFF.

The rearrangement links TRBV27 to TRBJ2-7; TCRdb returns TRBD2, unconfirmable since there is no DNA. Germline loops: CDR1 MNHEY, CDR2 SMNVEV (reference sequence). This CDR3 is 13 amino acids long. This CDR3 reads CASSPSRNYEQYF.

This chain uses TRBV7-9 with TRBJ1-2; TCRdb indicates TRBD1, and absent DNA this call remains unverified. The V gene's germline CDR1 is SEHNR and CDR2 FQNEAQ (reference sequence). This CDR3 spans 16 amino acids. Here the CDR3 reads CASSLNSGALNYGYTF.

The chain has TRBV4-3 and TRBJ2-6; TCRdb's D call, TRBD1, is unchecked because there is no DNA. Germline CDR1 LGHNA, CDR2 YSLEER. CDR3 length: 20 residues. This CDR3 is CASSQSFVRVASSGANVLTF.

The CDR3 spells CASSSLRDGHSPLHF. This chain uses TRBV28 with TRBJ1-6; the TCRdb D gene call, TRBD1, has no DNA to confirm it. This CDR3 region has 15 residues. Per germline, CDR1 MDHEN and CDR2 SYDVKM. Based on the CDR3 plus reference TRBV28 and TRBJ1-6, the full variable domain is DVKVTQSSRYLVKRTGEKVFLECVQDMDHENMFWYRQDPGLGLRLIYFSYDVKMKEKGDIPEGYSVSREKKERFSLILESASTNQTSMYLCASSSLRDGHSPLHFGNGTRLTVT.

The chain employs TRBV20-1 and TRBJ2-7; TCRdb names TRBD1, which stays unverified in the absence of DNA. Germline CDR1 DFQATT, CDR2 SNEGSKA (reference sequence). The CDR3 covers 15 residues. The CDR3 sequence: CSAREEQGAPYEQYF.

This chain uses TRBV21-1 with TRBJ1-6. TRBV21-1 is a recognized pseudogene. This CDR3 region has 15 residues. CDR3 sequence: CASSKIQDRNSPLHF.

The chain joins TRBV4-3 to TRBJ2-3; TCRdb lists TRBD1, though no DNA is available to test this call. The CDR3 contains 13 residues. Germline V gene data show CDR1 as LGHNA and CDR2 as YSLEER. The CDR3 loop is CASSQDRGDTQYF.

V usage is TRBV15 and J usage is TRBJ2-3; no DNA is available, so the TRBD2 call from TCRdb remains unchecked. This CDR3 contains 17 residues. CDR1 LNHNV and CDR2 YYDKDF come from the germline V gene (reference sequence). This chain's CDR3 is CATSRTLAGTRTDTQYF. The whole variable domain, remainder taken from reference TRBV15 and TRBJ2-3, is DAMVIQNPRYQVTQFGKPVTLSCSQTLNHNVMYWYQQKSSQAPKLLFHYYDKDFNNEADTPDNFQSRRPNTSFCFLDIRSPGLGDTAMYLCATSRTLAGTRTDTQYFGPGTRLTVL.

The gene calls are TRBV6-5 and TRBJ2-2; there is no DNA to check the TCRdb D call of TRBD1. The CDR3 is made up of 12 amino acids. Germline V gene data show CDR1 as MNHEY and CDR2 as SVGAGI. The CDR3 region is CAGSYQGGELFF.

The rearrangement links TRBV29-1 to TRBJ1-1; TCRdb outputs TRBD1, but without DNA this stays unchecked. Germline V gene sequence: CDR1 SQVTM, CDR2 ANQGSEA. This CDR3 comprises 13 residues. CDR3 residues: CSVTLAANTEAFF.

V usage is TRBV2 and J usage is TRBJ2-7; TCRdb indicates TRBD1, and absent DNA this call remains unverified. CDR3 length equals 13 residues. Looked up from germline, CDR1 is SNHLY and CDR2 is FYNNEI. The CDR3 here is CASSGGDSYEQYF.

This chain joins TRBV11-2 and TRBJ1-1. This CDR3 is built from 14 residues. Per germline, CDR1 SGHAT and CDR2 FQNNGV. CDR3 protein: CASPTTGSGTEAFF.

The chain is built from TRBV23-1 and TRBJ2-7; TCRdb's assignment of TRBD1 cannot be checked, as there is no DNA. TRBV23-1 is sorted into the ORF group, with uncertain function. The CDR3 spans 19 residues. The CDR3 sequence: CASSPGRTGDSPHSYEQYF.

V is TRBV2 and J is TRBJ2-4; no DNA is available, so the TRBD1 call from TCRdb remains unchecked. The V gene's germline CDR1 is SNHLY and CDR2 FYNNEI. The CDR3 is 14 amino acids. The CDR3 spells CASSGDMAKNIQYF.

V usage is TRBV2 and J usage is TRBJ1-5. The CDR3 consists of 21 residues. Germline V gene lookup returns CDR1 SNHLY and CDR2 FYNNEI. The CDR3: CASSEREVPVAVWLGNQPQHF. The whole variable domain, remainder taken from reference TRBV2 and TRBJ1-5, is EPEVTQTPSHQVTQMGQEVILRCVPISNHLYFYWYRQILGQKVEFLVSFYNNEISEKSEIFDDQFSVERPDGSNFTLKIRSTKLEDSAMYFCASSEREVPVAVWLGNQPQHFGDGTRLSIL.